These 22 T cell receptor beta chains share one sample of origin, sequenced in a study of blood T cell repertoires in COVID-19. The method was immunoSEQ multiplex PCR; TCRdb's version includes in-frame clones alone and lacks a portion of them. In the table there are around 110,000 clones, over 65% of which are singletons. The source material was peripheral blood. Receptor source: a young man with acute or convalescent COVID-19.

The chain links TRBV5-5 to TRBJ2-7, with 9 bases identical to TRBD2. Per germline, CDR1 SGHKS and CDR2 YYEKEE (reference sequence). V shed 2 bases, J shed 1 base, and the junction held 4 bases outside the gene matches. CDR3 length: 15 residues. The CDR3: CASSLAAGGSYEQYV. In DNA, the CDR3 is TGTGCCAGCAGCTTAGCTGCGGGAGGGTCCTACGAGCAGTACGTC.

This sequence joins TRBV7-3 and TRBJ2-2; D is perhaps TRBD1 (6 bases). The CDR3 runs 15 residues. Trimming removed 5 bases from V and 6 bases from J, with 16 bases in between. CDR1 is SGHTA and CDR2 is FQGTGA in the germline V gene. In nucleotides, the CDR3 is TGTGCCAGCAGCCCCCAGGACAGCCCTCCCGGGGAGCTGTTTTTT. It codes for CASSPQDSPPGELFF.

The V call is TRBV28, the J call TRBJ1-5; D is perhaps TRBD1 (5 bases). The V end was cut by 2 bases, the J end by 9 bases, with 8 bases between. The CDR3 extends over 12 amino acids. Germline V CDR1 and CDR2: MDHEN, SYDVKM. In DNA, the CDR3 is TGTGCCAGCAGTTTACAGGGAGGGCCCCAGCATTTT. It encodes CASSLQGGPQHF.

J is TRBJ1-1 and V is TRBV19; D is unresolved. Trimming took 2 bases from V and 5 from J, leaving 15 bases between them. This CDR3 contains 15 residues. Looked up from germline, CDR1 is LNHDA and CDR2 is SQIVND (reference sequence). CDR3 region: CASSILGGKGTEAFF. CDR3 in DNA: TGTGCCAGTAGTATATTGGGAGGCAAGGGTACTGAAGCTTTCTTT. The full variable domain, rest sourced from reference TRBV19 and TRBJ1-1, is DGGITQSPKYLFRKEGQNVTLSCEQNLNHDAMYWYRQDPGQGLRLIYYSQIVNDFQKGDIAEGYSVSREKKESFPLTVTSAQKNPTAFYLCASSILGGKGTEAFFGQGTRLTVV.

This clone was seen many times. CDR3 bases: TGCGCCAGCAGCAAGAGACTAGCGGGGGGCCCGACAGATACGCAGTATTTT. It yields the protein CASSKRLAGGPTDTQYF. The rearrangement joins TRBV4-3 to TRBJ2-3, with 13 positions matching TRBD2. This CDR3 is 17 amino acids long. Trimming removed 5 bases from V and 3 bases from J; junction bases left unmatched: 8. Germline CDR1 reads LGHNA; CDR2 reads YSLEER.

The CDR3 is CASSFTTSGIANEQFF. The CDR3, as DNA: TGTGCCAGTAGCTTCACGACTAGCGGGATCGCCAATGAGCAGTTCTTC. The chain has TRBV19 and TRBJ2-1, with 11 bases matching TRBD2. V gave up 6 bases and J gave up 6 bases; unmatched junction bases: 10. Germline lookup yields CDR1 LNHDA and CDR2 SQIVND (reference sequence). The CDR3 is 16 residues long.

V gene TRBV19 combines with J gene TRBJ1-1, with 7 bases identical to TRBD1. Per germline, CDR1 LNHDA and CDR2 SQIVND (reference sequence). Trimming cost V 5 bases and J 5 bases; bases outside gene matches: 8. The CDR3 has 14 amino acids. The CDR3 reads CASSPWDSNTEAFF. CDR3 coding DNA: TGTGCCAGTAGTCCTTGGGACAGTAATACTGAAGCTTTCTTT.

The rearrangement uses TRBV5-5 and TRBJ2-7; 10 positions agree with TRBD2. The CDR3 has 14 amino acids. The V gene end was trimmed by 5 bases and the J gene end by 7 bases; junction bases not matched to a gene: 9. In germline, CDR1 is SGHKS, CDR2 YYEKEE (reference sequence). The CDR3 DNA reads as TGTGCCAGCAGAGCGGGAGGGCCCTCGGAAGAGCAGTACGTC. Its protein is CASRAGGPSEEQYV.

V gene TRBV4-3 combines with J gene TRBJ1-2, with a possible D match to TRBD1 (6 bases). Trimming stripped 0 bases from V and 8 bases from J, with 19 bases between. The germline gives CDR1 LGHNA, CDR2 YSLEER. The CDR3 has 16 residues. The CDR3 reads CASSQDLGQGPGGYTF. CDR3 DNA: TGCGCCAGCAGCCAAGACTTGGGGCAGGGGCCGGGGGGCTACACCTTC.

V gene TRBV6-5 combines with J gene TRBJ1-1; D call uncertain. In germline, CDR1 is MNHEY, CDR2 SVGAGI. The CDR3 is 14 amino acids. Deletions cut 7 bases from V and 1 base from J, with 13 bases between. The CDR3 region is CASINTGENTEAFF. In DNA form, the CDR3 reads TGTGCCAGCATCAACACCGGGGAGAACACTGAAGCTTTCTTT.

The V and J genes are TRBV7-9 and TRBJ1-1, with 7 bases identical to TRBD1. The V gene's germline CDR1 is SEHNR and CDR2 FQNEAQ (reference sequence). The V gene end was trimmed by 4 bases and the J gene end by 0 bases; junction bases not matched to a gene: 8. The CDR3 spans 16 residues. CDR3: CASSYPTGSMNTEAFF. The CDR3 region has the DNA TGTGCCAGCAGCTACCCGACAGGGAGCATGAACACTGAAGCTTTCTTT.

The chain couples TRBV4-1 to TRBJ1-6; TRBD1 matches at 9 bases. This CDR3 comprises 15 residues. Germline CDR1 and CDR2: MGHRA and YSYEKL. The V and J ends lost 3 bases and 9 bases, in that order; junction bases with no gene match: 6. In nucleotides, the CDR3 is TGCGCCAGCAGCCAGGTTACAGGGGGCCCTTCACCCCTCCACTTT. This gives the protein CASSQVTGGPSPLHF.

This chain joins TRBV7-9 and TRBJ2-3; D is undetermined. CDR3 size: 16 residues. Germline CDR1 and CDR2: SEHNR and FQNEAQ (reference sequence). V was shortened by 4 bases and J by 0 bases, with 14 bases between the two germline ends. The CDR3 sequence: CASSSLGRASTDTQYF. The CDR3 nucleotides are TGTGCCAGCAGCTCCCTGGGCAGAGCTAGCACAGATACGCAGTATTTT.

This chain links TRBV6-5 with TRBJ2-2, with TRBD2 matching over 8 bases. Unmatched junction bases numbered 7, after V lost 4 bases and J lost 6 bases. CDR1 MNHEY and CDR2 SVGAGI come from the germline V gene. This CDR3 contains 15 residues. The CDR3 spells CASSLYSGTSGELFF. The CDR3 region has the DNA TGTGCCAGCAGTTTGTATAGCGGGACTTCCGGGGAGCTGTTTTTT.

The CDR3 DNA sequence: TGTGCCAGCAGCCAACCGGTAGGGGGGGGGTACCAAGAGACCCAGTACTTC. Residues: CASSQPVGGGYQETQYF. V usage is TRBV4-2 and J usage is TRBJ2-5; weak D call: TRBD2 (7 bases). The CDR3 consists of 17 residues. V dropped 2 bases and J dropped 0 bases, with 16 bases sitting between them. The germline V gene encodes CDR1 LGHNA and CDR2 YNFKEQ.

This clone was recorded once. J is TRBJ1-5 and V is TRBV28; weak D call: TRBD1 (5 bases). Germline assignment: CDR1 MDHEN and CDR2 SYDVKM. The CDR3 runs 14 residues. V lost 3 bases and J lost 4, with 10 bases in between. CDR3 in amino acids: CASSFGQGNQPQHF. The CDR3 DNA follows: TGTGCCAGCAGTTTCGGGCAGGGTAATCAGCCCCAGCATTTT.

The V gene is TRBV5-6, the J gene TRBJ1-1, with 10 bases matching TRBD1. The CDR3 covers 15 residues. J gave up 0 bases and V 3 bases, and 2 bases lay outside the gene matches. From germline, CDR1 is SGHDT and CDR2 YYEEEE. The CDR3 coding sequence is TGTGCCAGCAGCTGGGGACAGGGGATGAACACTGAAGCTTTCTTT. Amino acids: CASSWGQGMNTEAFF.

This clone was recorded a few times. The rearrangement links TRBV27 to TRBJ2-4, with TRBD2 matching over 11 bases. CDR3 size: 16 residues. Per germline, CDR1 MNHEY and CDR2 SMNVEV (reference sequence). Trimming removed 4 bases from V and 7 bases from J; junction bases left unmatched: 9. CDR3 DNA: TGTGCCAGCAGTTCGGGTAGACTAGCGGGAACCAACATTCAGTACTTC. Residues: CASSSGRLAGTNIQYF.

This chain joins TRBV30 and TRBJ1-3; no clear D gene. This CDR3 comprises 14 residues. CDR1 and CDR2 (germline): GTSNPN, SVGIG (reference sequence). V dropped 1 base and J dropped 3 bases, with 10 bases sitting between them. For the CDR3, the DNA is TGTGCCTGGAGTGCAGGCAGCTATGGAAACACCATATATTTT. Protein: CAWSAGSYGNTIYF.

This chain joins TRBV24-1 and TRBJ2-3, with 7 positions matching TRBD2. The CDR3 spans 16 residues. V shed 2 bases and J 5 bases; nucleotides not matched to a gene: 9. CDR1 is KGHDR, CDR2 SFDVKD, per germline. DNA of the CDR3: TGTGCCACCAGTGATTCTCGGTTGGGGGGGGGAGATACGCAGTATTTT. Its translation: CATSDSRLGGGDTQYF.

In its sample, this clone was seen once. This chain uses TRBV6-2 or TRBV6-3 with TRBJ1-5; the D is unclear. Between the trimmed V and J ends, which lost 3 bases and 0 bases, there was a span of 9 bases. Germline V CDR1 and CDR2: MNHEY, SVGEGT. CDR3 length: 15 amino acids. The CDR3 DNA is TGTGCCAGCAGTTATAGCCGCGGTAGCAATCAGCCCCAGCATTTT. Amino acid sequence: CASSYSRGSNQPQHF.

The chain recombines TRBV7-3 with TRBJ2-3; D gene unclear. In germline, CDR1 is SGHTA, CDR2 FQGTGA. The CDR3 spans 13 residues. V dropped 3 bases and J dropped 1 base, with 5 bases sitting between them. The CDR3 DNA follows: TGTGCCAGCAGCTTGCTAGGCACAGATACGCAGTATTTT. It specifies CASSLLGTDTQYF.